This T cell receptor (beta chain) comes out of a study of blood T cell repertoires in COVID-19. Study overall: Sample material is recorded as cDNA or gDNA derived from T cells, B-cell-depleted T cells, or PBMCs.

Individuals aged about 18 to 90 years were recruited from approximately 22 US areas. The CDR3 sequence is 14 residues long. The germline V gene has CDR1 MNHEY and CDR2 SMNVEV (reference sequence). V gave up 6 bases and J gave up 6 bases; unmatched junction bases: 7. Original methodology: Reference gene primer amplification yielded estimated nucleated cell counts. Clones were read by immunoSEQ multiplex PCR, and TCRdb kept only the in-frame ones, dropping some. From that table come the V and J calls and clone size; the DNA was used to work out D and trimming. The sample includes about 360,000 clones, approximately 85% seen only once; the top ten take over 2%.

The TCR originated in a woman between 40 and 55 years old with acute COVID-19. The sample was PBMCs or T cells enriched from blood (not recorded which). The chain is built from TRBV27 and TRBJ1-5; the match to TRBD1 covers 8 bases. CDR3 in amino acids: CASRLGQGGQPQHF. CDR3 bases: TGTGCCAGCAGACTAGGACAGGGTGGTCAGCCCCAGCATTTT.